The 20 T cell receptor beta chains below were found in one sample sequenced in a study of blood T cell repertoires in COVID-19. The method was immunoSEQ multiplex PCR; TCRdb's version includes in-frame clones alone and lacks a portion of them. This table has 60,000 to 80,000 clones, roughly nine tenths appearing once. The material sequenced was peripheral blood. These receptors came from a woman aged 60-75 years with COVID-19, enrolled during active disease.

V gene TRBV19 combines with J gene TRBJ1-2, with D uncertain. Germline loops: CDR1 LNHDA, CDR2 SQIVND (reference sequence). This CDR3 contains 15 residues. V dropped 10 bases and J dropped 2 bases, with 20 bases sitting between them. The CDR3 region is CATLSGRPGNYGYTF. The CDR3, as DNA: TGTGCCACCCTATCGGGTAGGCCCGGGAACTATGGCTACACCTTC.

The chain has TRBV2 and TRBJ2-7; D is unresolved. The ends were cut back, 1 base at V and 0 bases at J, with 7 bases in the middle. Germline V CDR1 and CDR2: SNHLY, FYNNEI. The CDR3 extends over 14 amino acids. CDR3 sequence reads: CASSEGGVSYEQYF. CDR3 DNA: TGTGCCAGCAGTGAAGGCGGAGTCTCCTACGAGCAGTACTTC.

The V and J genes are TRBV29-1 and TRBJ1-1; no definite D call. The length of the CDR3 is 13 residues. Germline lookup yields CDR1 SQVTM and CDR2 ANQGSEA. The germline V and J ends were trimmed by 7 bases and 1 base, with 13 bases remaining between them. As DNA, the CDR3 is TGCAGCGGGGGAAAGGGAGGGAACACTGAAGCTTTCTTT. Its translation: CSGGKGGNTEAFF.

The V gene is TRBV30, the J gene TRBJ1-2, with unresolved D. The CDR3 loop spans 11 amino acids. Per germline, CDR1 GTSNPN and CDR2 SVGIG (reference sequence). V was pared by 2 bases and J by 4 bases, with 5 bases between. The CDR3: CAWSRGYGYTF. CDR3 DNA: TGTGCCTGGAGTCGAGGCTATGGCTACACCTTC.

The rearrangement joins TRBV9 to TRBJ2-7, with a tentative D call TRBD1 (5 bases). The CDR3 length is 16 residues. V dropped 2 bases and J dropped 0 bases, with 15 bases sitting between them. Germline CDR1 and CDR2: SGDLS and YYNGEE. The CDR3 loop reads CASSVGAGSFSYEQYF. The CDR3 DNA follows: TGTGCCAGCAGCGTCGGCGCAGGGTCGTTCTCCTACGAGCAGTACTTC.

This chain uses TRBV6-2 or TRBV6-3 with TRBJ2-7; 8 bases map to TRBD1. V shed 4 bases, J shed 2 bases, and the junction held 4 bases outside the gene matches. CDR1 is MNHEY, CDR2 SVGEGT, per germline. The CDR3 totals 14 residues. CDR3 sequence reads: CASSSQGGTYEQYF. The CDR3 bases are TGTGCCAGCAGTTCACAGGGGGGCACCTACGAGCAGTACTTC.

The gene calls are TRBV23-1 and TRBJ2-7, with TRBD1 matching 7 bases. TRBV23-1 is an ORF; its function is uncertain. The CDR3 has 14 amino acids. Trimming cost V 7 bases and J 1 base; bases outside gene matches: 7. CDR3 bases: TGCGCCAGCAAACTACACAGGGGATCCTACGAGCAGTACTTC. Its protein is CASKLHRGSYEQYF.

CDR3 residues: CASSAYRVSPLHF. The CDR3 DNA follows: TGTGCCAGCAGTGCGTACAGAGTTTCACCCCTCCACTTT. J is TRBJ1-6 and V is TRBV12-3 or TRBV12-4; no clear D gene. Trimming left V 5 bases short and J 9 bases short, with 11 bases between. The length of the CDR3 is 13 residues.

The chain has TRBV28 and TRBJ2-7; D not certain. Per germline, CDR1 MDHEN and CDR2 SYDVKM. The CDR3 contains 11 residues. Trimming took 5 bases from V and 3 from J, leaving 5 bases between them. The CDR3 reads CASSPNYEQYF. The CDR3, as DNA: TGTGCCAGCAGTCCAAACTACGAGCAGTACTTC.

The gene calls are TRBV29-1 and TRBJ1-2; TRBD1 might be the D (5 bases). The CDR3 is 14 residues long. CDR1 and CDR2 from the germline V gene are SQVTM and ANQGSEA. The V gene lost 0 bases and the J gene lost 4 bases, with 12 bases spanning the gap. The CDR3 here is CSVEDRVGSYGYTF. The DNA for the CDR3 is TGCAGCGTTGAAGACAGGGTCGGGTCCTATGGCTACACCTTC.

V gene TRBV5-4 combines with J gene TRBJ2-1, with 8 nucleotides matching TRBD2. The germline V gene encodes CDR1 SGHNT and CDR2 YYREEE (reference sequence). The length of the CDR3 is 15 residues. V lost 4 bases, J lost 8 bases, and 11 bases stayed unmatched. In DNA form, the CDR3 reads TGTGCCAGCAGCCGTCTTATAGCGGGAACGGATGAGCAGTTCTTC. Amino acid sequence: CASSRLIAGTDEQFF.

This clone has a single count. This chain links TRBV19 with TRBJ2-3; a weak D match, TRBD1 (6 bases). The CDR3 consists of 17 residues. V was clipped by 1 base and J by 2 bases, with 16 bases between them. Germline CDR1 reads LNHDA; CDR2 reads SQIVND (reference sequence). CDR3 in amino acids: CASSIAGQGFPTDTQYF. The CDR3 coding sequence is TGTGCCAGTAGTATAGCGGGGCAGGGGTTTCCCACAGATACGCAGTATTTT. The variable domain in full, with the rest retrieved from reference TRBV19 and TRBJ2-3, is DGGITQSPKYLFRKEGQNVTLSCEQNLNHDAMYWYRQDPGQGLRLIYYSQIVNDFQKGDIAEGYSVSREKKESFPLTVTSAQKNPTAFYLCASSIAGQGFPTDTQYFGPGTRLTVL.

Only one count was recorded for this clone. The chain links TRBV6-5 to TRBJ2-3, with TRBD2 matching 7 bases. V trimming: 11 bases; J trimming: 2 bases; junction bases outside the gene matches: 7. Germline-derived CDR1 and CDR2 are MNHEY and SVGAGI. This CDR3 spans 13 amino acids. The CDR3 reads CACAREFTDTQYF. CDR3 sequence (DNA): TGTGCCTGCGCGCGGGAGTTCACAGATACGCAGTATTTT.

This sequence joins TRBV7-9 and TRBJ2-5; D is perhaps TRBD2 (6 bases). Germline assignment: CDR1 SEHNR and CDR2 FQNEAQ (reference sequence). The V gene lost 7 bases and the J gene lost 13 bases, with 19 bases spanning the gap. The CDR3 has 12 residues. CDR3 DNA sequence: TGTGCCAGCAACGGCGGGACTCAAGGCCGGTACTTC. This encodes CASNGGTQGRYF.

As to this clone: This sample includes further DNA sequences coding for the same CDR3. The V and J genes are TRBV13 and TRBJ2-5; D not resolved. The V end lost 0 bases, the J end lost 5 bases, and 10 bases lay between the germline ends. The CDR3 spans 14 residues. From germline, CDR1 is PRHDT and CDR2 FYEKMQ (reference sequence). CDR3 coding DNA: TGTGCCAGCAGCTTAGGGCTAGTAACTGAGACCCAGTACTTC. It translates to CASSLGLVTETQYF. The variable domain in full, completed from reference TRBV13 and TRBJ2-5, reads AAGVIQSPRHLIKEKRETATLKCYPIPRHDTVYWYQQGPGQDPQFLISFYEKMQSDKGSIPDRFSAQQFSDYHSELNMSSLELGDSALYFCASSLGLVTETQYFGPGTRLLVL.

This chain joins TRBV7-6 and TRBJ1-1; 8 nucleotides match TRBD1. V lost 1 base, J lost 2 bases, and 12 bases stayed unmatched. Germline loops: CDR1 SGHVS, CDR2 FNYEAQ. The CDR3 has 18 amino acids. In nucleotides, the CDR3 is TGTGCCAGCAGCTTAGTAAGACAGGGGAGGGTCTCAAACACTGAAGCTTTCTTT. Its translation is CASSLVRQGRVSNTEAFF.

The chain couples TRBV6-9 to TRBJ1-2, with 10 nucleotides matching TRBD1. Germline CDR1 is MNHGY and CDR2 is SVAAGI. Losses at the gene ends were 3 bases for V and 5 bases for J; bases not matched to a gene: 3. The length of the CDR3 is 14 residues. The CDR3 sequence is CASSYPDRGYGYTF. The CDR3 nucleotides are TGTGCCAGCAGTTACCCGGACAGGGGGTATGGCTACACCTTC.

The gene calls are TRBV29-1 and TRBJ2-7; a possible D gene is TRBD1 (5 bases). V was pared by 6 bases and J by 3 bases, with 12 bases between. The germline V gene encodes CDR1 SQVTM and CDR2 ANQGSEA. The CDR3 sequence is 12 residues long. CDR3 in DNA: TGCAGCGTAGACAGACCATACTACGAGCAGTACTTC. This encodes CSVDRPYYEQYF.

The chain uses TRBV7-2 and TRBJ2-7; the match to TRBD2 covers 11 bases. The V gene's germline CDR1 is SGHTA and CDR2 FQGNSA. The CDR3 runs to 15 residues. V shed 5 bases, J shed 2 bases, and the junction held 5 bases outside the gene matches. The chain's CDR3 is CASSQLAGVPYEQYF. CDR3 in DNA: TGTGCCAGCAGCCAACTAGCGGGAGTCCCCTACGAGCAGTACTTC.

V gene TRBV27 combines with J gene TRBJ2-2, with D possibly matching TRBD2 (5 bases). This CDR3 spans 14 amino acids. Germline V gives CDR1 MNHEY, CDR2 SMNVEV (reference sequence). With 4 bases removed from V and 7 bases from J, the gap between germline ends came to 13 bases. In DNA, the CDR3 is TGTGCCAGCAGTTCGGACTTACGGGGCGGGGAGCTGTTTTTT. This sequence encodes CASSSDLRGGELFF.